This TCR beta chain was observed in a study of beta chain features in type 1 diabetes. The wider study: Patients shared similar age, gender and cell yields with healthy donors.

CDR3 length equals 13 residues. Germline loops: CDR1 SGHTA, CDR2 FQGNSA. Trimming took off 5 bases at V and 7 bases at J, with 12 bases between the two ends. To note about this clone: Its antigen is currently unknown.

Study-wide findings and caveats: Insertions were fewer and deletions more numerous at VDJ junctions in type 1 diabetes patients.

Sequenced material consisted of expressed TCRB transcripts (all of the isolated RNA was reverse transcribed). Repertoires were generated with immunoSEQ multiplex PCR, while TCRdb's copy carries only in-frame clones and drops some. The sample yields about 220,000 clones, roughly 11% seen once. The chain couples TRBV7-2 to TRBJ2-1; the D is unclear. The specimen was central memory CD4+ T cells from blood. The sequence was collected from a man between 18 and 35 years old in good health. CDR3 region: CASSDSPRNEQFF. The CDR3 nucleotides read TGTGCCAGCAGCGACTCGCCTCGGAATGAGCAGTTCTTC.